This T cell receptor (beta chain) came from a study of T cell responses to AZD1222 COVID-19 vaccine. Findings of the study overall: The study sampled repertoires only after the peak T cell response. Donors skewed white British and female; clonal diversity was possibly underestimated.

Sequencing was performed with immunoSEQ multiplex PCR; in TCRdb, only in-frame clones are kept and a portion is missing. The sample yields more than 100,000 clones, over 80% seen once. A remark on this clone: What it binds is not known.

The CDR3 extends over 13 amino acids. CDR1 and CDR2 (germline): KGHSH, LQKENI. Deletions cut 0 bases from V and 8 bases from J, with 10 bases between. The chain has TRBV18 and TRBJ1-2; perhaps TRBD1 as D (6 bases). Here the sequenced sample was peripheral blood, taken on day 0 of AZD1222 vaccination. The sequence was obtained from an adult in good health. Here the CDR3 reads CASSPPGAEGYTF. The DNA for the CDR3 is TGTGCCAGCTCACCACCGGGGGCGGAGGGCTACACCTTC.